This T cell receptor beta chain was recovered during a study of T cell responses to AZD1222 COVID-19 vaccine. Study-wide results and limits: As reported, nearly half of all spike-specific TCRs target variant regions that are unmutated. Researchers report vaccine-associated CD4 TCRs spanning spike, with dominance at 160-218 and 743-854.

The CDR3 spans 16 residues. Per the germline V gene, CDR1 is SEHNR and CDR2 is FQNEAQ (reference sequence). V lost 1 base, J lost 1 base, and 13 bases lay in between. Clones were sequenced by immunoSEQ multiplex PCR, and TCRdb holds only the in-frame ones, with some missing. The sample has tens of thousands of clones, 75% to 90% seen once; the top ten hold over 15%. The sample holds one count of this clone. The antigen is not known. Sequencing used peripheral blood, obtained on day 0 of AZD1222 vaccination. The source is an adult in good health. The chain recombines TRBV7-9 with TRBJ1-1, with a weak D call TRBD1 (5 bases). DNA of the CDR3: TGTGCCAGCAGCTTAGGGGGCGGCGTTTCGAACACTGAAGCTTTCTTT. Its translation is CASSLGGGVSNTEAFF. The full variable domain, with the rest looked up from reference TRBV7-9 and TRBJ1-1, is DTGVSQNPRHKITKRGQNVTFRCDPISEHNRLYWYRQTLGQGPEFLTYFQNEAQLEKSRLLSDRFSAERPKGSFSTLEIQRTEQGDSAMYLCASSLGGGVSNTEAFFGQGTRLTVV.